Following are 7 T cell receptor beta chains from one sample sequenced in a study of cytomegalovirus exposure and HLA in healthy donors. Clones were read by immunoSEQ multiplex PCR, and TCRdb kept only the in-frame ones, dropping some. The data show around 130,000 clones, almost 90% seen once. Sequencing input: PBMCs. These receptors all come from a man under 40 in good health and CMV-seronegative.

The chain joins TRBV6-1 to TRBJ2-1; 9 bases line up with TRBD2. V trimming: 8 bases; J trimming: 3 bases; junction bases outside the gene matches: 5. The CDR3 has 14 residues. Looked up from germline, CDR1 is MNHNS and CDR2 is SASEGT. CDR3 nucleotides: TGTGCCAGCTGTAGCGGGAGAAGCTACAATGAGCAGTTCTTC. As protein: CASCSGRSYNEQFF.

The genes are TRBV29-1 and TRBJ2-2, with D possibly TRBD2 on 5 matching bases. V lost 0 bases and J lost 5, with 10 bases in between. The CDR3 runs 14 residues. Germline-derived CDR1 and CDR2 are SQVTM and ANQGSEA. CDR3: CSVEDLQRTGELFF. The DNA of the CDR3 is TGCAGCGTTGAAGATTTACAGCGGACCGGGGAGCTGTTTTTT.

This clone showed up just a few times. V is TRBV5-1 and J is TRBJ1-2; D ambiguous. Germline V gene sequence: CDR1 SGHRS, CDR2 YFSETQ. V was clipped by 1 base and J by 2 bases, with 6 bases between them. This CDR3 is 13 amino acids long. The CDR3 reads CASSLQANYGYTF. In DNA, the CDR3 is TGCGCCAGCAGCTTGCAGGCGAACTATGGCTACACCTTC.

The V gene is TRBV7-2, the J gene TRBJ2-2; no firm D call. Germline V lookup: CDR1 SGHTA, CDR2 FQGNSA. The germline V and J ends were trimmed by 2 bases and 4 bases, with 8 bases remaining between them. The CDR3 is 14 amino acids. DNA for the CDR3: TGTGCCAGCAGCTTACTGGCAGGCACCGGGGAGCTGTTTTTT. Encoded protein: CASSLLAGTGELFF.

V and J are TRBV4-1 and TRBJ2-3, with 9 bases matching TRBD1. There are 13 residues in the CDR3. CDR1 is MGHRA and CDR2 is YSYEKL in the germline V gene. V dropped 1 base and J dropped 14; count of bases not matched to a gene: 7. The CDR3 region has the DNA TGCGCCAGCAGCCAAGGCGGACAGGGGCCCGGGTATTTT. Its translation is CASSQGGQGPGYF.

This clone was observed a single time. The V and J genes are TRBV11-2 and TRBJ1-4, with 11 bases that match TRBD1. Germline CDR1 and CDR2: SGHAT and FQNNGV. V was clipped by 5 bases and J by 8 bases; unmatched bases: 4. This CDR3 contains 14 residues. CDR3 sequence: CASSTRTGGEKLFF. The CDR3 nucleotides read TGTGCCAGCAGCACCCGGACAGGGGGCGAAAAACTGTTTTTT.

V usage is TRBV5-6 and J usage is TRBJ1-4, with 9 bases matching TRBD1. Germline-derived CDR1 and CDR2 are SGHDT and YYEEEE. CDR3 size: 18 residues. Trimming removed 0 bases from V and 7 bases from J; junction bases left unmatched: 13. The CDR3 loop is CASSLESGTGSLGEKLFF. The DNA of the CDR3 is TGTGCCAGCAGCTTGGAATCCGGGACAGGGTCGCTTGGTGAAAAACTGTTTTTT.